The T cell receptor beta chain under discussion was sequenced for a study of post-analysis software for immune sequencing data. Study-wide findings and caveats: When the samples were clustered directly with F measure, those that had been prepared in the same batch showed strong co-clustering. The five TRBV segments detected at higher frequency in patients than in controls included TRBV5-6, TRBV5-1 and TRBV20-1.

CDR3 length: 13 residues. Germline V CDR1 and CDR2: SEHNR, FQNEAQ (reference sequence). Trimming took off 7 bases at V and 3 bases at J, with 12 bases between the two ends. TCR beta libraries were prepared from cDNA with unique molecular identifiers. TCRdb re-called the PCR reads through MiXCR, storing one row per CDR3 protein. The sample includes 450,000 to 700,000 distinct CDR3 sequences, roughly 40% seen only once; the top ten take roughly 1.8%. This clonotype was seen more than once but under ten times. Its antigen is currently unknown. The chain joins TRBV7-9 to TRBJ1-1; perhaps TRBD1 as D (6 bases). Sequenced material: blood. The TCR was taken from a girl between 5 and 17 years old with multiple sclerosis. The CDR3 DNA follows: TGTGCCAGCATTTCACAGGGTGACACTGAAGCTTTCTTT. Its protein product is CASISQGDTEAFF.